The sequence of this T cell receptor beta chain was determined in a study of blood T cell repertoires in COVID-19. Turning to the study itself: The samples span acute and convalescent COVID-19 from the United States, Italy and Spain. PBMCs, B-cell-depleted T cells, or T cells were the source of the cDNA or gDNA that made up the material.

In the source study's methods: Scientists estimated how many nucleated cells there were by amplifying reference gene primers. The data were produced by immunoSEQ multiplex PCR, yet TCRdb's version contains in-frame clones alone and is incomplete. V and J calls plus clone size are reproduced from that table; the DNA served to infer D and trimming. The sample yields 95,000 to 150,000 clones, 82% seen once. This CDR3 is built from 15 residues. The V end lost 0 bases, the J end lost 13 bases, and 16 bases lay between the germline ends. Germline V gene data show CDR1 as LGHNA and CDR2 as YSLEER. The chain is built from TRBV4-3 and TRBJ1-6; D not resolved. The sample comprised peripheral blood. This clonotype was sampled from a woman aged 65 to 85 with acute or convalescent COVID-19. The CDR3 bases are TGCGCCAGCAGCCAAGATCTCGGGGAGGTGGGGCCCCTCCACTTT. Its translation is CASSQDLGEVGPLHF.